This section outlines one TCR beta chain sequence together with its context. This sample stems from a study of blood T cell repertoires in COVID-19. The wider study: Acute-phase and convalescent COVID-19 samples originated in the United States, Italy and Spain. From T cells, B-cell-depleted T cells, or PBMCs came the material, which was cDNA or gDNA.

As originally analysed: How many nucleated cells were present was estimated from reference gene primer amplification. Produced via immunoSEQ multiplex PCR; TCRdb's table is partial and in-frame only. The V and J calls and the clone size are those of that table, but D and trimming were determined from the DNA. The sample yields 250,000 or so clones, about 89% seen once. With 4 bases clipped from V and 1 base from J, the junction kept 4 bases outside the gene matches. The CDR3 is 15 residues long. Germline values: CDR1 LGHDT, CDR2 YNNKEL (reference sequence). Material: peripheral blood. The receptor was derived from a man in his forties with active or convalescent COVID-19. The chain is built from TRBV3-1 (or the pseudogene TRBV3-2) and TRBJ2-3; 8 bases map to TRBD2. The CDR3 reads CASSRNSGGTDTQYF. CDR3 nucleotide sequence: TGTGCCAGCAGCCGAAATAGCGGGGGCACAGATACGCAGTATTTT.